This T cell receptor (beta chain) was captured by sequencing in a study of human T cells and chemical hapten exposure (dated by TCRdb to the early 2020s). Broadly, across the study: The libraries were sequenced as a pool, and the TCR yield per sample differed mostly because of small variations in library volumes within the pool. Peripheral blood TCR repertoire changes were tracked in vivo in alopecia patients during primary and secondary sensitization to the hapten diphenylcyclopropenone (DPC). Each blood RNA sample was used to sequence both TCR alpha and TCR beta chains. Points the paper makes about the study in general: No change with DPC sensitization was found in the number of TCRs above 1 in 1000 frequency, and no evidence of global repertoire structure alterations was found. After repeated subsampling, the strength of the expansion versus patch-test correlation and the threshold at which it became significant changed.

About this clonotype itself: No antigen is known for it. No clone much larger than this one lies a single base away; base qualities are absent.

Total RNA was isolated from unfractionated whole blood collected in Tempus Blood RNA tubes. Five healthy volunteers acted as controls for TCR sequencing and had blood drawn at day 0, 2 weeks and 6 weeks. Library preparation used 5' RACE. The sequencer was an Illumina MiSeq. Library preparation attached unique molecular identifiers to individual cDNA molecules for quantitative, reproducible TCR counting. The paper's processing steps were these. Samples had a median of roughly 87,000 TCRs, with a range from roughly 23,224 to 700,000. The Decombinator software suite was used to annotate the V, J and CDR3 of the TCR reads. For the PS versus PT1 abundance plots, all samples were subsampled to the same number of TCRs (28,000). Expanded TCRs were defined as absent before sensitization and observed at least eight times at the 2-week time point. The raw public data were reprocessed by TCRdb itself: fastp quality trimming at Q25, MiXCR clonotype calling, in-frame beta chains only. Rows merge per CDR3 protein into single entries with the most common DNA and genes. Here the V and J calls rest on TCRdb's processing, not on the authors' analysis. This sample is represented by tens of thousands of distinct CDR3 sequences; around a sixth of them were singletons. The ten largest clonotypes hold around 7% of the sample.

This sequence originates from a female donor in good health.

The CDR3 amino acid sequence is: CASSFKGRWTEAFF. The DNA reads as follows: TGTGCCAGCAGTTTTAAGGGAAGGTGGACTGAAGCTTTCTTT. The rearranged segments are TRBV28 and TRBJ1-1; there is no confident call for the D gene. A distance of 13 bases separates the germline ends of V and J, which lose 3 bases and 5 bases respectively. The CDR3 holds 14 amino acids from the cysteine to the phenylalanine. The sequence is cut down to CDR3 DNA, 42 bases in frame from base 1. CDR1 MDHEN and CDR2 SYDVKM were looked up in the germline V gene.